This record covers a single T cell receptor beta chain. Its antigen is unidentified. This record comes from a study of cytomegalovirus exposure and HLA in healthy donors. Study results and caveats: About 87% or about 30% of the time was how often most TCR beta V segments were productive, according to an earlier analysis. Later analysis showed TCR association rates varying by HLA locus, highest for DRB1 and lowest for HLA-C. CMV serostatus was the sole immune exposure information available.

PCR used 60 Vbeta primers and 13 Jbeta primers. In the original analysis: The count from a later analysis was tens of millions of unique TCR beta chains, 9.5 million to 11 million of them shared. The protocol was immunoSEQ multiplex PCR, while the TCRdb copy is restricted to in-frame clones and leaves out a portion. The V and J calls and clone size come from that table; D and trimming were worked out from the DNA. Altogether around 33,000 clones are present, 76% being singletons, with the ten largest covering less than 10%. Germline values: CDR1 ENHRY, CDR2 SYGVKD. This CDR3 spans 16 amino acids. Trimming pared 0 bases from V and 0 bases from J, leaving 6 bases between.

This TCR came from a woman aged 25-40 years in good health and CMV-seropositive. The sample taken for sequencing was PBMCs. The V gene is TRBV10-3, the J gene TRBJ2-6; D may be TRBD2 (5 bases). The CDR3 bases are TGTGCCATCAGTGAGTCTGAGGGCTCTGGGGCCAACGTCCTGACTTTC. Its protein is CAISESEGSGANVLTF.